Each of the 2 T cell receptor beta chains below was sequenced from the same sample in a study of T-cell reconstitution after alpha-beta-depleted transplantation in children. Construction of the TCRbeta library involved unique molecular identifiers. TCRdb used MiXCR to reprocess the PCR reads, holding one entry per CDR3 protein. The data contain a few hundred thousand distinct CDR3 sequences, more than 8% of them seen just once; the ten biggest clones take up about 9.5%. This sample comprised PBMCs from the stem cell graft donor, obtained from the stem cell graft. The source is a human donor who donated a stem cell graft to a child with SCID.

The CDR3 DNA reads TGCGCCAGCAGAACCATCGGGGGGGGGGAAGAGACCCAGTACTTC. Its translation is CASRTIGGGEETQYF. V gene TRBV10-2 combines with J gene TRBJ2-5; 8 nucleotides align to TRBD2. From germline, CDR1 is WSHSY and CDR2 SAAADI. The CDR3 is 15 amino acids. J lost 3 bases, V lost 6 bases, and 9 bases had no gene match.

The rearrangement joins TRBV12-3 or TRBV12-4 to TRBJ2-1; the D is unclear. CDR3 size: 12 residues. Trimming left V 4 bases short and J 9 bases short, with 10 bases between. CDR3 DNA: TGTGCCAGCAGTTCTGGTACGAGTGAGCAGTTCTTC. Protein product: CASSSGTSEQFF.